The entry below gives a single TCR beta chain sequence along with its context. This clone was counted a single time. There is no known antigen for this receptor. There are no base qualities to consult, and no much larger clone falls within one base. This record comes from a study of somatic mutations in cytotoxic T cells in rheumatoid arthritis (dated by TCRdb to about 2017). General notes on the study: Patient peripheral blood (just over 29 ml EDTA) was drawn right after diagnosis and before any treatment started. Sorted V beta1+ cells also underwent TCRB sequencing, and some V beta antibody-stained T-cell populations were flow-sorted at nearly 100% purity on a FACSAria II or Sony SH800. For roughly 63 rheumatoid arthritis patients and 20 healthy controls, TCRB deep sequencing was carried out. In newly diagnosed rheumatoid arthritis without treatment, the study examined if expanded CD8+ T-cell clones harbor somatic mutations, relying on TCRB deep sequencing to characterize clonality. The median ages of the patient and control groups were essentially identical.

From cysteine to phenylalanine, the CDR3 is 16 amino acids long. Just CDR3 DNA is preserved here, 48 bases in frame from base 1. The full study reports these points: In about an eighth of the roughly 60 patients the largest CD8+ clone exceeded 20% of CD8+ cells, and several identical CD8+ TCRB sequences were shared between blood and synovial fluid. There was no significant difference in CD8+ T-cell clonality between rheumatoid arthritis patients and age-matched healthy controls. An increase of CD8+ clonality with age was seen in patients (Spearman r of about 0.45) but not in healthy controls. The slight TRBV07 underrepresentation in patients was not adjusted for multiple comparisons. The expanded CD8+ clones had unknown antigen targets, and not appearing in virus-specific databases did not rule out that they were virus-specific.

Genomic DNA underwent TCRB CDR3 sequencing using the immunoSEQ assay. On the study's bioinformatics: Only a few patient CD8+ clones larger than 1% matched published virus-specific TCRB sequences when compared against them. Only productive TCRB rearrangements were included in the analyses. A clone was defined by a unique TCRB CDR3 sequence, and clonality was computed as a productive clonality index based on Shannon entropy. Repertoire overlap for a pair of samples was computed from each clone's template counts relative to total templates per sample. Flow cytometry-measured V-gene usage correlated with V-gene usage from TCRB sequencing, with a Spearman r of 0.55 to 0.7. The clones in this table, taken by TCRdb from immuneACCESS, are in-frame only. Not every clone is retained; where verified, under half of the shortfall comes from an unresolved V gene, and the cause of the rest is unknown. V, J and clone size are taken as reported in that table, and D and trimming were inferred from the DNA itself. Counted in this sample were approximately 23,000 clones; around 75% of them appeared once. Of the sample, about 10% is held by the ten largest clones.

On an AutoMACS, CD4+ and CD8+ cells were isolated via positive magnetic bead selection, and their purity was verified by flow cytometry. After a first flow cytometry screen using a TCR V beta antibody panel, clonal expansions were characterized through TCRB deep sequencing of sorted CD8+ fractions. Peripheral blood mononuclear cells were obtained using density gradient separation with Ficoll-Paque PLUS. Using Nucleospin Tissue or Tissue XS kits, DNA was extracted from CD4-enriched, CD8-enriched or PBMC samples, with quantification by a Qubit 2.0 fluorometer. The chain is assembled from TRBV21-1 and TRBJ2-7; TRBD1, the D gene given by the table, was not confirmed from the DNA. TRBV21-1 is recorded as a pseudogene. The sequenced sample was CD8+ T cells sorted from blood. This TCR was recovered from an adult with rheumatoid arthritis. The nucleotide sequence reads TGTGCCAGCAGCAAAGGGGGGCGGACTTACTCCTACGAGCAGTACTTC. Translated, it reads CASSKGGRTYSYEQYF.